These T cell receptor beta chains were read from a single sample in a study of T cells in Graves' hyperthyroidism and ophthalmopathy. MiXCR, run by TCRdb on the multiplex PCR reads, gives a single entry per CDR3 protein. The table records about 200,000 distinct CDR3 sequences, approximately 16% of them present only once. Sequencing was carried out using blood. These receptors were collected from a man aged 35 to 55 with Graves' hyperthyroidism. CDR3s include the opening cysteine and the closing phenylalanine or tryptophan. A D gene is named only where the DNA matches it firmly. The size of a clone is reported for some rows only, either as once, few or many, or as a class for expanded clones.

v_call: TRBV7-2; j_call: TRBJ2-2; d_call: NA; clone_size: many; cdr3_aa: CASRLTGELFF; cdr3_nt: TGTGCCAGCAGACTTACCGGGGAGCTGTTTTTT
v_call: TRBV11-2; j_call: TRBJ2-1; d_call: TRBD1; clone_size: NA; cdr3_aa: CASGGTGNNEQFF; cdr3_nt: TGTGCCAGCGGCGGGACAGGGAACAATGAGCAGTTCTTC
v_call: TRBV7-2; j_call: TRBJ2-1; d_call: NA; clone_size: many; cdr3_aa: CASSRPSYNEQFF; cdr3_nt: TGTGCCAGCAGCCGTCCATCCTACAATGAGCAGTTCTTC
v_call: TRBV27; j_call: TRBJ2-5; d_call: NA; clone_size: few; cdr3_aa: CASSRDTQETQYF; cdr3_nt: TGTGCCAGCAGCCGGGACACACAAGAGACCCAGTACTTC
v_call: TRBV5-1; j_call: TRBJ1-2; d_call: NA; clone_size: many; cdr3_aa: CASSVAGEYNYGYTF; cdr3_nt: TGCGCCAGCAGCGTAGCAGGGGAATATAACTATGGCTACACCTTC
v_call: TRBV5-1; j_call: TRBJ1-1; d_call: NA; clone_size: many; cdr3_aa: CASGNLGSATEAFF; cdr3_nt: TGCGCCAGCGGGAATCTCGGGTCTGCCACTGAAGCTTTCTTT
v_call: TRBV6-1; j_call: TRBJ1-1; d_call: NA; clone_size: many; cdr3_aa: CASREGTEAFF; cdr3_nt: TGTGCCAGCAGGGAAGGGACTGAAGCTTTCTTT
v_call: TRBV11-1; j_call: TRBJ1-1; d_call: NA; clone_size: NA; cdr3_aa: CASSLELKNTEAFF; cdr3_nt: TGTGCCAGCAGCTTAGAGCTCAAGAACACTGAAGCTTTCTTT
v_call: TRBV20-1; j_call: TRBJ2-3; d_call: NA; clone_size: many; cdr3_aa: CSARDGGGGDTQYF; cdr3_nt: TGCAGTGCTAGAGATGGGGGGGGCGGAGATACGCAGTATTTT
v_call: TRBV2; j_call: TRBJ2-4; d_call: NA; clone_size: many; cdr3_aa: CASRDTLLAKNIQYF; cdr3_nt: TGTGCCAGCAGAGACACTCTGTTAGCCAAAAACATTCAGTACTTC
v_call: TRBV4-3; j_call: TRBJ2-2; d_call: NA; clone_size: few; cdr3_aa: CASSQDPQDSVFGGELFF; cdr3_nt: TGCGCCAGCAGCCAAGATCCCCAAGACTCGGTATTCGGCGGGGAGCTGTTTTTT
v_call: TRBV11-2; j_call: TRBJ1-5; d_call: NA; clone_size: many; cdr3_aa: CASSLGDQPQHF; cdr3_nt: TGTGCCAGCAGCTTAGGGGATCAGCCCCAGCATTTT
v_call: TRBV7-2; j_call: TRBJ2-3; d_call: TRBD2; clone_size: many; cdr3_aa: CASSLRLAGSTDTQYF; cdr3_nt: TGTGCCAGCAGCCTCAGACTAGCGGGTAGCACAGATACGCAGTATTTT
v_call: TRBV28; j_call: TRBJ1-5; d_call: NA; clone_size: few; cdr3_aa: CASSPPGFNQPQHF; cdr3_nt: TGTGCCAGCAGCCCCCCAGGTTTCAATCAGCCCCAGCATTTT
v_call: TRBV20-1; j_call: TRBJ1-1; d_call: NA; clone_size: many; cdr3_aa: CSASLVNTEAFF; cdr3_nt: TGCAGTGCTAGCCTCGTGAACACTGAAGCTTTCTTT
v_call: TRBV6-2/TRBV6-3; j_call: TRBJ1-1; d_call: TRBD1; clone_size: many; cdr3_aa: CASSRPGQRNTEAFF; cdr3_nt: TGTGCCAGCAGTCGACCGGGACAGAGGAACACTGAAGCTTTCTTT
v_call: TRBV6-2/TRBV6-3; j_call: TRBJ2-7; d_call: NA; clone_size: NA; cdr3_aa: CASSYGGDYEQYF; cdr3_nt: TGTGCCAGCAGTTACGGTGGGGACTACGAGCAGTACTTC
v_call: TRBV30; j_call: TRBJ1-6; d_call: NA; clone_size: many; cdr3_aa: CAWKVGEGSPLHF; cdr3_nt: TGTGCCTGGAAAGTTGGAGAGGGTTCACCCCTCCACTTT
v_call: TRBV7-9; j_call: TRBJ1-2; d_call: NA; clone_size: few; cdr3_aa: CASSLEEYGGSGYTF; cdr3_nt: TGTGCCAGCAGCTTAGAAGAATATGGGGGATCTGGCTACACCTTC
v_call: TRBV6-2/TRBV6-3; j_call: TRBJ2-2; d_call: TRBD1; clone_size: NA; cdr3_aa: CASSTDRVRTGELFF; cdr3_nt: TGTGCCAGCAGTACGGACAGGGTCAGGACCGGGGAGCTGTTTTTT
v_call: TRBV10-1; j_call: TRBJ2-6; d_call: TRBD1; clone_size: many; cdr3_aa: CASTRTGGPGANVLTF; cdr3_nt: TGCGCCAGCACTAGGACAGGGGGACCTGGGGCCAACGTCCTGACTTTC
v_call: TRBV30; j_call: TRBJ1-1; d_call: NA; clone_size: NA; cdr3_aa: CARVGETEAFF; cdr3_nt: TGTGCCAGGGTAGGGGAGACTGAAGCTTTCTTT
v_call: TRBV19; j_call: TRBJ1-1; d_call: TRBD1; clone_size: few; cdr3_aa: CASKRRGELNTEAFF; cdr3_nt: TGTGCCAGTAAACGCAGGGGGGAACTGAACACTGAAGCTTTCTTT
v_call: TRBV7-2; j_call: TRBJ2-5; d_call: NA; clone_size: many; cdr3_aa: CASSLGLHKETQYF; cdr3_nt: TGTGCCAGCAGCTTAGGACTGCACAAAGAGACCCAGTACTTC
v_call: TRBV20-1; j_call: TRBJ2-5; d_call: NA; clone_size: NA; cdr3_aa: CSAKRGGETQYF; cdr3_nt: TGCAGTGCTAAAAGAGGGGGAGAGACCCAGTACTTC